One sample yielded the 31 T cell receptor beta chains listed below, sequenced in a study of vaccination and CD4 T cells after COVID-19. Oncomine TCR Beta short-read sequencing was applied to DNA from cultured CD4+ T cells. MiXCR was run by TCRdb on the PCR reads, yielding one entry per CDR3 protein. The sample records about 11,000 distinct CDR3 sequences, around 70% being singletons. These receptors' antigens are unknown. Sample treatment: roughly 10-day PBMC culture with coronavirus spike peptide pools or control peptides (ViraFEST assay). Input material: CD4+ T cells from blood, cultured in vitro. These receptors originate from a human donor who had recovered from COVID-19.

This clonotype is a singleton in its sample. The J gene is TRBJ2-3, the V gene TRBV7-9, with TRBD2 as a possible D gene (6 bases). With 0 bases removed from V and 1 base from J, the gap between germline ends came to 14 bases. Germline lookup yields CDR1 SEHNR and CDR2 FQNEAQ (reference sequence). This CDR3 has 17 amino acids. The CDR3 sequence is CASSLAQASAGTDTQYF. In nucleotides, the CDR3 is TGTGCCAGCAGCTTAGCGCAGGCTAGCGCCGGCACAGATACGCAGTATTTT.

The sample holds a few counts of this clonotype. This rearrangement joins TRBV6-1 to TRBJ1-2, with D unresolved. Germline CDR1 MNHNS, CDR2 SASEGT. This CDR3 has 14 amino acids. V lost 2 bases and J 4 bases, leaving 11 bases between the germline ends. DNA for the CDR3: TGTGCCAGCAGTGAAACTAGGGCAGCCTATGGCTACACCTTC. Translated, it gives CASSETRAAYGYTF.

The rearrangement links TRBV24-1 to TRBJ2-7; perhaps TRBD2 as D (5 bases). From germline, CDR1 is KGHDR and CDR2 SFDVKD. The CDR3 sequence is 14 residues long. Deletions cut 6 bases from V and 7 bases from J, with 18 bases between. The CDR3 DNA reads as TGTGCCACCAGTCACCCGACGGGGTTTGGGGAGCAGTACTTC. This codes for CATSHPTGFGEQYF.

This clonotype was found once. The gene calls are TRBV20-1 and TRBJ2-1, with D perhaps matching TRBD2 (6 bases). CDR1 and CDR2 from the germline V gene are DFQATT and SNEGSKA (reference sequence). The CDR3 extends over 12 amino acids. Trimming took 3 bases from V and 8 from J, leaving 11 bases between them. Written as DNA, the CDR3 is TGCAGTGCTAGCGGGAGAAGGGATGAGCAGTTCTTC. The encoded protein is CSASGRRDEQFF.

The chain has TRBV11-2 and TRBJ2-5; 11 bases map to TRBD2. V dropped 1 base and J dropped 7; count of bases not matched to a gene: 8. CDR3 length: 16 amino acids. Germline V gene data show CDR1 as SGHAT and CDR2 as FQNNGV. This CDR3 is CASSLGLGTSGMTQYF. CDR3 nucleotides: TGTGCCAGCAGCTTAGGATTGGGGACTAGCGGTATGACCCAGTACTTC. Full variable domain (outside the CDR3, taken from reference TRBV11-2 and TRBJ2-5): EAGVAQSPRYKIIEKRQSVAFWCNPISGHATLYWYQQILGQGPKLLIQFQNNGVVDDSQLPKDRFSAERLKGVDSTLKIQPAKLEDSAVYLCASSLGLGTSGMTQYFGPGTRLLVL.

The chain employs TRBV6-5 and TRBJ1-6, with D unresolved. Germline lookup yields CDR1 MNHEY and CDR2 SVGAGI. V was pared by 4 bases and J by 10 bases, with 11 bases between. This CDR3 has 13 amino acids. For the CDR3, the DNA is TGTGCCAGCAGTTTCAGTTTCGGGTCACCCCTCCACTTT. It is translated as CASSFSFGSPLHF.

V and J are TRBV7-6 and TRBJ2-7, with D perhaps matching TRBD2 (7 bases). CDR1 is SGHVS, CDR2 FNYEAQ, per germline. The V gene lost 6 bases and the J gene lost 1 base, with 13 bases spanning the gap. The length of the CDR3 is 14 residues. CDR3 sequence reads: CASRVGGGSYEQYF. In nucleotides, the CDR3 is TGTGCCAGCAGAGTGGGAGGGGGGTCCTACGAGCAGTACTTC.

The chain joins TRBV7-9 to TRBJ1-2; 7 positions match TRBD1. Germline loops: CDR1 SEHNR, CDR2 FQNEAQ (reference sequence). V gave up 2 bases and J gave up 3 bases; unmatched junction bases: 3. The CDR3 is 14 residues long. CDR3 coding DNA: TGTGCCAGCAGCTTAAGAGGGACAGACTATGGCTACACCTTC. This gives the protein CASSLRGTDYGYTF.

This sequence joins TRBV7-2 and TRBJ1-2, with D possibly TRBD1 on 5 matching bases. The V and J ends lost 1 base and 2 bases respectively, with 5 bases between them. The CDR3 is made up of 13 amino acids. Germline V lookup: CDR1 SGHTA, CDR2 FQGNSA. In DNA form, the CDR3 reads TGTGCCAGCAGCTTAGGGGGGAACTATGGCTACACCTTC. Protein product: CASSLGGNYGYTF.

The V gene is TRBV12-3 or TRBV12-4, the J gene TRBJ1-1; D is ambiguous. CDR3 length: 13 amino acids. V shed 6 bases and J shed 7 bases, with 15 bases lying between them. CDR3: CASSFPGRYEAFF. The CDR3 bases are TGTGCCAGCAGCTTCCCGGGCCGTTATGAAGCTTTCTTT.

The chain carries TRBV20-1 and TRBJ2-7; D possibly corresponds to TRBD2 (5 bases). Germline assignment: CDR1 DFQATT and CDR2 SNEGSKA (reference sequence). With 7 bases removed from V and 0 bases from J, the gap between germline ends came to 19 bases. The CDR3 runs 15 residues. CDR3 in amino acids: CSVMEDGRSSYEQYF. CDR3 DNA: TGCAGTGTAATGGAGGACGGAAGGAGCTCCTACGAGCAGTACTTC.

The chain couples TRBV7-8 to TRBJ1-2; D is possibly TRBD1 (6 bases). This CDR3 is built from 16 residues. Deletions cut 5 bases from V and 4 bases from J, with 20 bases between. Germline lookup yields CDR1 SGHVS and CDR2 FQNEAQ. The CDR3 loop reads CASSTHPEVQGYGYTF. The CDR3 nucleotides are TGTGCCAGCAGCACCCACCCCGAGGTACAGGGCTATGGCTACACCTTC.

This chain connects TRBV20-1 to TRBJ1-1; TRBD1 might be the D (5 bases). The germline V gene encodes CDR1 DFQATT and CDR2 SNEGSKA (reference sequence). The CDR3 runs to 11 residues. The V gene lost 6 bases and the J gene lost 3 bases, with 8 bases spanning the gap. The CDR3 region is CSAMGDTEAFF. The CDR3 DNA follows: TGCAGTGCCATGGGGGACACTGAAGCTTTCTTT.

The rearrangement links TRBV24-1 to TRBJ1-2; tentative D call: TRBD1 (5 bases). V lost 6 bases and J lost 7, with 14 bases in between. The CDR3 length is 13 residues. Germline V gene sequence: CDR1 KGHDR, CDR2 SFDVKD. CDR3 coding DNA: TGTGCCACCAGTCAAGCCAGGGTGGGTGGCTACACCTTC. Its translation is CATSQARVGGYTF.

The V call is TRBV20-1, the J call TRBJ1-5, with TRBD1 matching over 7 bases. Trimming took 4 bases from V and 6 from J; bases not matched to a gene: 12. Per germline, CDR1 DFQATT and CDR2 SNEGSKA (reference sequence). CDR3 length: 15 amino acids. This CDR3 reads CSAITGALQTQPQHF. As DNA, the CDR3 is TGCAGTGCTATTACAGGGGCTTTACAGACTCAGCCCCAGCATTTT.

CDR3 sequence: CSARITRGLNYGYTF. CDR3 sequence (DNA): TGCAGTGCTAGGATTACTAGGGGCCTCAACTATGGCTACACCTTC. The chain recombines TRBV20-1 with TRBJ1-2; D may be TRBD1 (5 bases). Per the germline V gene, CDR1 is DFQATT and CDR2 is SNEGSKA (reference sequence). The CDR3 has 15 residues. Trimming took off 3 bases at V and 2 bases at J, with 16 bases between the two ends.

This clonotype occurred a few times. This rearrangement joins TRBV24-1 to TRBJ2-1; 8 nucleotides agree with TRBD1. V lost 3 bases and J lost 10; bases outside the gene matches: 10. CDR1 KGHDR and CDR2 SFDVKD come from the germline V gene. There are 15 residues in the CDR3. CDR3 protein: CATSDPTGRTGEQFF. CDR3 DNA sequence: TGTGCCACCAGTGATCCGACCGGACGGACAGGGGAGCAGTTCTTC.

The rearrangement links TRBV28 to TRBJ1-5; D not certain. The V gene lost 1 base and the J gene lost 8 bases, with 6 bases spanning the gap. This CDR3 has 12 residues. CDR1 is MDHEN, CDR2 SYDVKM, per germline. DNA for the CDR3: TGTGCCAGCAGTTTATTCCACGAGCCCCAGCATTTT. It is translated as CASSLFHEPQHF.

This clonotype rates as medium-sized. The chain uses TRBV20-1 and TRBJ2-1; the D gene is possibly TRBD1 (5 bases). The CDR3 extends over 12 amino acids. V lost 0 bases and J lost 15, with 15 bases in between. The germline gives CDR1 DFQATT, CDR2 SNEGSKA (reference sequence). The CDR3 loop reads CSARDMGPNRFF. DNA for the CDR3: TGCAGTGCTAGAGATATGGGGCCGAATAGGTTCTTC.

The rearrangement links TRBV6-1 to TRBJ1-1; D unresolved. Trimming left V 2 bases short and J 4 bases short, with 14 bases between. Germline assignment: CDR1 MNHNS and CDR2 SASEGT. The CDR3 covers 15 residues. This chain's CDR3 is CASSERTGMGTEAFF. DNA for the CDR3: TGTGCCAGCAGTGAAAGGACGGGTATGGGCACTGAAGCTTTCTTT.

This clonotype rates as medium-sized. This chain links TRBV20-1 with TRBJ1-5, with a weak D call TRBD1 (6 bases). The CDR3 runs 13 residues. Germline V CDR1 and CDR2: DFQATT, SNEGSKA (reference sequence). The CDR3 protein is CSMTGYSNQPQHF. CDR3 coding DNA: TGCAGCATGACAGGATATAGCAATCAGCCCCAGCATTTT.

In DNA form, the CDR3 reads TGTGCCAGCAGCTCCAGGGACCAAAGGAGCACTGAAGCTTTCTTT. It yields the protein CASSSRDQRSTEAFF. This chain joins TRBV7-2 and TRBJ1-1; tentative D call: TRBD1 (5 bases). V lost 4 bases to trimming and J lost 4 bases, with 16 bases between them. CDR1 and CDR2 (germline): SGHTA, FQGNSA. The CDR3 has 15 amino acids. Using reference TRBV7-2 and TRBJ1-1 for the parts outside the CDR3, the full variable domain is GAGVSQSPSNKVTEKGKDVELRCDPISGHTALYWYRQSLGQGLEFLIYFQGNSAPDKSGLPSDRFSAERTGGSVSTLTIQRTQQEDSAVYLCASSSRDQRSTEAFFGQGTRLTVV.

The chain links TRBV7-2 to TRBJ1-6; unclear D gene. The CDR3 extends over 14 amino acids. Germline CDR1 and CDR2: SGHTA and FQGNSA. The ends were cut back, 5 bases at V and 11 bases at J, with 16 bases in the middle. The CDR3 region is CASSLSKDAPPLHF. The DNA for the CDR3 is TGTGCCAGCAGCCTTTCTAAGGACGCGCCACCCCTCCACTTT. The complete variable domain, with remaining parts taken from reference TRBV7-2 and TRBJ1-6, reads GAGVSQSPSNKVTEKGKDVELRCDPISGHTALYWYRQSLGQGLEFLIYFQGNSAPDKSGLPSDRFSAERTGGSVSTLTIQRTQQEDSAVYLCASSLSKDAPPLHFGNGTRLTVT.

Here the CDR3 DNA reads TGTGCCAGCAGCTTAGATCGGCCAAAACCGGCAAATGGCTACACCTTC. This sequence encodes CASSLDRPKPANGYTF. This chain uses TRBV7-8 with TRBJ1-2; no definite D call. This CDR3 spans 16 amino acids. CDR1 is SGHVS, CDR2 FQNEAQ, per germline. Trimming stripped 1 base from V and 6 bases from J, with 18 bases between. Filled out from reference TRBV7-8 and TRBJ1-2, the complete variable domain reads GAGVSQSPRYKVAKRGQDVALRCDPISGHVSLFWYQQALGQGPEFLTYFQNEAQLDKSGLPSDRFFAERPEGSVSTLKIQRTQQEDSAVYLCASSLDRPKPANGYTFGSGTRLTVV.

The rearrangement joins TRBV7-8 to TRBJ1-5, with D possibly matching TRBD1 (5 bases). Germline assignment: CDR1 SGHVS and CDR2 FQNEAQ. The V and J ends lost 4 bases and 6 bases respectively, with 10 bases between them. The CDR3 contains 13 residues. The CDR3 DNA sequence: TGTGCCAGCAGCTCCCAGGGTTTTCAGCCCCAGCATTTT. Translated: CASSSQGFQPQHF.

The chain has TRBV27 and TRBJ1-1; 9 bases are a match to TRBD1. The trim removed 8 bases at V and 2 bases at J, leaving 6 bases unmatched. This CDR3 comprises 14 residues. CDR1 MNHEY and CDR2 SMNVEV come from the germline V gene (reference sequence). The CDR3 DNA follows: TGTGCCAGCTCCTGGGGACAGGGTAACACTGAAGCTTTCTTT. It yields the protein CASSWGQGNTEAFF.

The chain recombines TRBV28 with TRBJ1-6; no definite D call. The CDR3 is made up of 15 amino acids. V dropped 5 bases and J dropped 10 bases, with 18 bases sitting between them. Germline lookup yields CDR1 MDHEN and CDR2 SYDVKM. The CDR3 DNA reads TGTGCCAGCAGTCAAACTGGGTCGGGAGGGTCACCCCTCCACTTT. Translating it yields CASSQTGSGGSPLHF.

The chain couples TRBV7-2 to TRBJ2-3, with a weak D call TRBD2 (5 bases). Germline V gene lookup returns CDR1 SGHTA and CDR2 FQGNSA. CDR3 length: 15 amino acids. V lost 0 bases to trimming and J lost 2 bases, with 9 bases between them. CDR3 sequence reads: CASSLALGNTDTQYF. CDR3 DNA sequence: TGTGCCAGCAGCTTAGCTCTCGGGAACACAGATACGCAGTATTTT.

This clonotype was counted a few times. The chain recombines TRBV7-2 with TRBJ1-2; 7 bases agree with TRBD1. V was clipped by 5 bases and J by 8 bases; unmatched bases: 5. The CDR3 spans 12 residues. Germline CDR1 SGHTA, CDR2 FQGNSA. The CDR3 bases are TGTGCCAGCAGCACAGGGGTATGGGGCTACACCTTC. Its protein is CASSTGVWGYTF. Variable domain in full (rest from reference TRBV7-2 and TRBJ1-2): GAGVSQSPSNKVTEKGKDVELRCDPISGHTALYWYRQSLGQGLEFLIYFQGNSAPDKSGLPSDRFSAERTGGSVSTLTIQRTQQEDSAVYLCASSTGVWGYTFGSGTRLTVV.

The J gene is TRBJ2-5, the V gene TRBV15; D is possibly TRBD1 (6 bases). The CDR3 is 16 residues long. CDR1 LNHNV and CDR2 YYDKDF come from the germline V gene (reference sequence). V was trimmed by 1 base and J by 2 bases, leaving 14 bases between them. In nucleotides, the CDR3 is TGTGCCACCAGCAGAGTCAGGGGCAGCGAACAAGAGACCCAGTACTTC. Amino acids: CATSRVRGSEQETQYF.

This chain links TRBV7-2 with TRBJ1-5; D not resolved. CDR1 SGHTA and CDR2 FQGNSA come from the germline V gene. Deletions cut 1 base from V and 4 bases from J, with 5 bases between. The CDR3 length is 13 residues. CDR3 DNA: TGTGCCAGCAGCTTAGATCGTAATCAGCCCCAGCATTTT. Translating gives CASSLDRNQPQHF. Combining the CDR3 with reference TRBV7-2 and TRBJ1-5 gives the whole variable domain GAGVSQSPSNKVTEKGKDVELRCDPISGHTALYWYRQSLGQGLEFLIYFQGNSAPDKSGLPSDRFSAERTGGSVSTLTIQRTQQEDSAVYLCASSLDRNQPQHFGDGTRLSIL.